This record concerns one T cell receptor beta chain sequence. The sample originates from a study of T cells after somatic rescue of genetic block. Germline CDR1 is MDHEN and CDR2 is SYDVKM. This CDR3 has 11 amino acids. Deletions cut 7 bases from V and 4 bases from J, with 7 bases between. Clones were read by immunoSEQ multiplex PCR, and TCRdb kept only the in-frame ones, dropping some. The data contain some 67,000 clones, under 95% of them seen just once; the ten biggest clones take up approximately 3%. This chain connects TRBV28 to TRBJ1-1; no clear D gene. The source of this sequence is a man in his forties. Material for sequencing was peripheral blood mononuclear cells (PBMCs). The CDR3 loop reads CASNSITEAFF. CDR3 nucleotides: TGTGCCAGCAACAGTATCACTGAAGCTTTCTTT.